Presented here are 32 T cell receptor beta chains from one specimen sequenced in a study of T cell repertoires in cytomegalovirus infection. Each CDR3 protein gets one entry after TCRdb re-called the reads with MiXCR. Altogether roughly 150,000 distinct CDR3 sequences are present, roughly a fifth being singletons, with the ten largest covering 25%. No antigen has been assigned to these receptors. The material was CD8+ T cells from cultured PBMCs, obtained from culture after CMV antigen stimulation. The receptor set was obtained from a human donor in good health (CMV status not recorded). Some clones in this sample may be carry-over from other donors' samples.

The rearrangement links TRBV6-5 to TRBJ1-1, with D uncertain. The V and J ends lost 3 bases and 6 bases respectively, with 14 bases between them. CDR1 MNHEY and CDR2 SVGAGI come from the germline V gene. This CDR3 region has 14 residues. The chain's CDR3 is CASSYSEGRAEAFF. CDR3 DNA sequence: TGTGCCAGCAGTTATAGCGAGGGTAGGGCTGAAGCTTTCTTT.

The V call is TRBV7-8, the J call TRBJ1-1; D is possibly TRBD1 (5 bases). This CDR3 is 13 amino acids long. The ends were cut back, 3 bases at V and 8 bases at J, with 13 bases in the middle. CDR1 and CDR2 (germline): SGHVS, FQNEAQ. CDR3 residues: CASSFIGGTEAFF. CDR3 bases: TGTGCCAGCAGCTTTATTGGGGGGACGGAAGCTTTCTTT. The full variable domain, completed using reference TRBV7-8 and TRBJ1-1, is GAGVSQSPRYKVAKRGQDVALRCDPISGHVSLFWYQQALGQGPEFLTYFQNEAQLDKSGLPSDRFFAERPEGSVSTLKIQRTQQEDSAVYLCASSFIGGTEAFFGQGTRLTVV.

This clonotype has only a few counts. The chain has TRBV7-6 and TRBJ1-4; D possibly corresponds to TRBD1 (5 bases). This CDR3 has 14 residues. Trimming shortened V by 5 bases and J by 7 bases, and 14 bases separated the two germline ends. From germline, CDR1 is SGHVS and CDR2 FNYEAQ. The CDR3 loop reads CASSLSGTPEKLFF. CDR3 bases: TGTGCCAGCAGCCTTTCCGGGACCCCTGAAAAACTGTTTTTT.

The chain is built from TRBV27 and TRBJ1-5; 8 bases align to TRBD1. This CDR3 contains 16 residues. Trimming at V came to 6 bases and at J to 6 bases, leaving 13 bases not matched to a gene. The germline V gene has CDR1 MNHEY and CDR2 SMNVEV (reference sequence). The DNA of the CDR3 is TGTGCCAGCAGGCCGAACCCCCAGGGGGCAGCTCAGCCCCAGCATTTT. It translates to CASRPNPQGAAQPQHF.

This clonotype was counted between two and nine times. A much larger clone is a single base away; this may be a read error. The CDR3 protein is CASSSPDRYEQYF. The CDR3 DNA sequence: TGTGCCAGCAGTTCCCCGGACAGATACGAGCAGTACTTC. The V call is TRBV6-1, the J call TRBJ2-7, with D perhaps TRBD1 (6 bases). The ends were cut back, 5 bases at V and 4 bases at J, with 12 bases in the middle. CDR1 and CDR2 (germline): MNHNS, SASEGT. The CDR3 totals 13 residues.

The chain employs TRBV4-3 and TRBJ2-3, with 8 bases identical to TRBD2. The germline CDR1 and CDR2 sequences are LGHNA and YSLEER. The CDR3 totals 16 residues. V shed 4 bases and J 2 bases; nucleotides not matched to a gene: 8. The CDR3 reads CASSPRGGGSTDTQYF. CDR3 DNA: TGCGCCAGCAGCCCGCGTGGCGGGGGGTCCACAGATACGCAGTATTTT.

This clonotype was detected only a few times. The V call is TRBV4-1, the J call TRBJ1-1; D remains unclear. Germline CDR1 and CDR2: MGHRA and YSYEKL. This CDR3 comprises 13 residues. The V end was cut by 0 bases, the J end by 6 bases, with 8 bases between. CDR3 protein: CASSQDSRPEAFF. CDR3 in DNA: TGCGCCAGCAGCCAAGATTCCCGTCCTGAAGCTTTCTTT.

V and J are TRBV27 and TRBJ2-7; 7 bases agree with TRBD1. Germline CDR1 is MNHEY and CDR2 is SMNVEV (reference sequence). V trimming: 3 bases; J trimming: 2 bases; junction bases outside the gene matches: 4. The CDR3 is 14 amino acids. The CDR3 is CASSFLGQTYEQYF. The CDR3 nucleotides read TGTGCCAGCAGTTTCCTGGGACAGACCTACGAGCAGTACTTC.

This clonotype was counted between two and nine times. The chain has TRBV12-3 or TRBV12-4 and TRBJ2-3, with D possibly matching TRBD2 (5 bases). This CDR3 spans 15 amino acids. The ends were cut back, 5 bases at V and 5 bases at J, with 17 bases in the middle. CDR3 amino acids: CASSPYSEWGDTQYF. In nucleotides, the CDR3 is TGTGCCAGCAGTCCCTATAGCGAGTGGGGAGATACGCAGTATTTT.

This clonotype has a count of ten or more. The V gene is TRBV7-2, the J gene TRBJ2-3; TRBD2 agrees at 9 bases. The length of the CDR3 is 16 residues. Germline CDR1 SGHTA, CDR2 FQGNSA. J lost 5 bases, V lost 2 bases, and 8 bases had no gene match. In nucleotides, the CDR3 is TGTGCCAGCAGCTTATTCGGCGGGGGGGCCGGAGATACGCAGTATTTT. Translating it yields CASSLFGGGAGDTQYF.

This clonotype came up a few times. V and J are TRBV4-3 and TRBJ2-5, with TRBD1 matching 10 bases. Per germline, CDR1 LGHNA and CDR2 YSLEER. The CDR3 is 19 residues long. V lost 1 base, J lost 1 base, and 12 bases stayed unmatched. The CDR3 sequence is CASSQVFPSGTGVQETQYF. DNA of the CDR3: TGCGCCAGCAGCCAAGTTTTTCCCAGCGGGACAGGGGTCCAAGAGACCCAGTACTTC.

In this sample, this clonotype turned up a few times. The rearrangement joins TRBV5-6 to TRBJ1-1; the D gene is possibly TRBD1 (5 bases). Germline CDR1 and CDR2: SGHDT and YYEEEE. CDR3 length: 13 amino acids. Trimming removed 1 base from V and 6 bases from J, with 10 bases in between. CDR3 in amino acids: CASSLRGGAEAFF. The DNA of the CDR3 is TGTGCCAGCAGCTTGCGAGGAGGGGCTGAAGCTTTCTTT.

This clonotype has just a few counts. Here the CDR3 DNA reads TGTGCCAGCAGCCAGCTAGCGGGCCGATTCCAAGAGACCCAGTACTTC. It codes for CASSQLAGRFQETQYF. J is TRBJ2-5 and V is TRBV7-6, with 8 bases that match TRBD2. Trimming cost V 5 bases and J 1 base; bases outside gene matches: 9. The germline V gene encodes CDR1 SGHVS and CDR2 FNYEAQ. This CDR3 has 16 amino acids.

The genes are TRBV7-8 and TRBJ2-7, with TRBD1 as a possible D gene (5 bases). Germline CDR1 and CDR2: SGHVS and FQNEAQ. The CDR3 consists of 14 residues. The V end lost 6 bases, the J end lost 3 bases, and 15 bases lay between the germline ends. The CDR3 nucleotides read TGTGCCAGCAGTCCGGACATAAGCTTCTACGAGCAGTACTTC. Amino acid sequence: CASSPDISFYEQYF.

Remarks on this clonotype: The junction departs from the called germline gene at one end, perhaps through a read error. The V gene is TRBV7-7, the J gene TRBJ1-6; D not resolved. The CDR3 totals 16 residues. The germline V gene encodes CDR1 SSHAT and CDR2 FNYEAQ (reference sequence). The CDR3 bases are TGTGCTAGCAGCTTAGGGCCGCCGGGCACAAATTCACCCCTCCACTTT. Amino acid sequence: CASSLGPPGTNSPLHF.

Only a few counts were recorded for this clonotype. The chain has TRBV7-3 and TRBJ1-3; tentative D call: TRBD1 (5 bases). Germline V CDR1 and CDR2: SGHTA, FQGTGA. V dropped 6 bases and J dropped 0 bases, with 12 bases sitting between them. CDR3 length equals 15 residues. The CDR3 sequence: CASSIDSSSGNTIYF. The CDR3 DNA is TGTGCCAGCAGTATAGACAGTAGCTCTGGAAACACCATATATTTT.

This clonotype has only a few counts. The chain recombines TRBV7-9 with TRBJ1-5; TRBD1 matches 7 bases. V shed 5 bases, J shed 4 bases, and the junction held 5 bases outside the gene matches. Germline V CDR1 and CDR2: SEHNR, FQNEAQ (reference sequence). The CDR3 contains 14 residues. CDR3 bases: TGTGCCAGCAGCACGGGACAGAGTAATCAGCCCCAGCATTTT. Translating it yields CASSTGQSNQPQHF. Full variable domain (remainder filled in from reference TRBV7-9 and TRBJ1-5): DTGVSQNPRHKITKRGQNVTFRCDPISEHNRLYWYRQTLGQGPEFLTYFQNEAQLEKSRLLSDRFSAERPKGSFSTLEIQRTEQGDSAMYLCASSTGQSNQPQHFGDGTRLSIL.

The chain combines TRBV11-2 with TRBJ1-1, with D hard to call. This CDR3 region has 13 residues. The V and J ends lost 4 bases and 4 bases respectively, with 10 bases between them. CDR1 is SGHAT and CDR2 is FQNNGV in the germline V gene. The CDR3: CASSSLGPTEAFF. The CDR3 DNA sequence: TGTGCCAGCAGCTCCCTTGGGCCCACTGAAGCTTTCTTT.

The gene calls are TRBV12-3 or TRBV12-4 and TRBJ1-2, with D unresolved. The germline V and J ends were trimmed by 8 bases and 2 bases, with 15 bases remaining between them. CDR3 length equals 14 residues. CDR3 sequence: CASSEGFANYGYTF. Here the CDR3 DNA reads TGTGCCAGCTCGGAAGGGTTTGCGAACTATGGCTACACCTTC.

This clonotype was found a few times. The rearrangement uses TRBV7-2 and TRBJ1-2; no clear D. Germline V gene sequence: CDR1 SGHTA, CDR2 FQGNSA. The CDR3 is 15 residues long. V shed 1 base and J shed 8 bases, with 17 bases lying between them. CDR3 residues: CASSLGRDTIFGYTF. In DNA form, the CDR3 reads TGTGCCAGCAGCTTAGGGCGGGATACTATTTTCGGCTACACCTTC.

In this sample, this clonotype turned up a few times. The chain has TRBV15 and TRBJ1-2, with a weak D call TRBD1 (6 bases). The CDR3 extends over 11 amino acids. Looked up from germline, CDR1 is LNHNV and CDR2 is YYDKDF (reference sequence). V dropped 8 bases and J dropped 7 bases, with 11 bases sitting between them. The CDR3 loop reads CATGETGGYTF. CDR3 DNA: TGTGCCACCGGAGAGACAGGTGGCTACACCTTC.

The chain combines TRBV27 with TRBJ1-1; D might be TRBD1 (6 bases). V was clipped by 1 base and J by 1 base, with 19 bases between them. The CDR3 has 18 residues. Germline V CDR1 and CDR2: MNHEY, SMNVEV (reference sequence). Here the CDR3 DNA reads TGTGCCAGCAGTTTATTGCGGGCCCCCAGGGGCCGGAACACTGAAGCTTTCTTT. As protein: CASSLLRAPRGRNTEAFF.

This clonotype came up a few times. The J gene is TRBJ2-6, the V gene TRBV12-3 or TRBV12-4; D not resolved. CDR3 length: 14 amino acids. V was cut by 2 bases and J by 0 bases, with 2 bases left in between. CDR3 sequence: CASSLSSGANVLTF. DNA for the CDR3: TGTGCCAGCAGTTTAAGCTCTGGGGCCAACGTCCTGACTTTC.

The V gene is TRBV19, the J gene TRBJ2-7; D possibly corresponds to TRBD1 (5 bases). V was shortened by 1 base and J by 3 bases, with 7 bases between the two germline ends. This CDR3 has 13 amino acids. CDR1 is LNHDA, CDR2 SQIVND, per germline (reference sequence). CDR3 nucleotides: TGTGCCAGTAGTATAGGCAGGGACTACGAGCAGTACTTC. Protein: CASSIGRDYEQYF.

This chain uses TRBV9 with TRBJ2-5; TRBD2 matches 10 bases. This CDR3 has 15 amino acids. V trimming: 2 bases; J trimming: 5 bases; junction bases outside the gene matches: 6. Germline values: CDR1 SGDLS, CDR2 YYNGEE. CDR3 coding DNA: TGTGCCAGCAGCGTCAGCGGGGGGGCCGGTGAGACCCAGTACTTC. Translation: CASSVSGGAGETQYF.

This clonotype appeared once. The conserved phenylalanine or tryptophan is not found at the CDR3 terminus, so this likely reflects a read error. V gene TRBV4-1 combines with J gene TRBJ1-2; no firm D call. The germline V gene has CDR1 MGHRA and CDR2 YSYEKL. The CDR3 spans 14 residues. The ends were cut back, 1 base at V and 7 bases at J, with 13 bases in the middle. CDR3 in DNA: TGCGCCAGCAGCCAAGTGGTACGGGTTCGTGGCTACACCTTG. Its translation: CASSQVVRVRGYTL.

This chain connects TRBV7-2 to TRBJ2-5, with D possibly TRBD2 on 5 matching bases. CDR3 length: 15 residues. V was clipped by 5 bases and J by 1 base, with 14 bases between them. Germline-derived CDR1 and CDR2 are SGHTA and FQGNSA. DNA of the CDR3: TGTGCCAGCAGCCCAGCGGACCATTTCCAAGAGACCCAGTACTTC. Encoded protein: CASSPADHFQETQYF.

The CDR3 protein is CASSSGFTEAFF. The CDR3, as DNA: TGTGCCAGCAGTTCGGGGTTCACTGAAGCTTTCTTT. The chain carries TRBV27 and TRBJ1-1; D not resolved. With 4 bases removed from V and 4 bases from J, the gap between germline ends came to 7 bases. The germline gives CDR1 MNHEY, CDR2 SMNVEV (reference sequence). CDR3 length equals 12 residues.

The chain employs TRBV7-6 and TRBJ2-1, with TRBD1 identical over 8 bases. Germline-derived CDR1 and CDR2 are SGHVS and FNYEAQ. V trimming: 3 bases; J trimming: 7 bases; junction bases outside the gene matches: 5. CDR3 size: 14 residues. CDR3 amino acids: CASSFRQGKNEQFF. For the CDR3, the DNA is TGTGCCAGCAGCTTTCGACAGGGGAAGAATGAGCAGTTCTTC.

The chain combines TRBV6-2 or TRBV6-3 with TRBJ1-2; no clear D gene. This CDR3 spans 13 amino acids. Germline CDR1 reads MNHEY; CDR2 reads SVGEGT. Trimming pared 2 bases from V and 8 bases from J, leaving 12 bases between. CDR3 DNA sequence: TGTGCCAGCAGTTACGTGCGGATAAGCGGCTACACCTTC. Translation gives CASSYVRISGYTF.

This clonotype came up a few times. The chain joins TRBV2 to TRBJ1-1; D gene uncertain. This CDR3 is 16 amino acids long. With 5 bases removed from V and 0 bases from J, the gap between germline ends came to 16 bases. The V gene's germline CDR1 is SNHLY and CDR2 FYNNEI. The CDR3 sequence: CASSPDTKSMNTEAFF. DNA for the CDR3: TGTGCCAGCAGTCCTGACACGAAGTCCATGAACACTGAAGCTTTCTTT.

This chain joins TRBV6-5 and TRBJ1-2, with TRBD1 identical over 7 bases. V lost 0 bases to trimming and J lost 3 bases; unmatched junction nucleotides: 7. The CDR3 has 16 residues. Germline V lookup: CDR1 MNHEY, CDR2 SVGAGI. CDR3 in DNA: TGTGCCAGCAGTTACTCGAAAGGGACAGCGGACTATGGCTACACCTTC. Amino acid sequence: CASSYSKGTADYGYTF.